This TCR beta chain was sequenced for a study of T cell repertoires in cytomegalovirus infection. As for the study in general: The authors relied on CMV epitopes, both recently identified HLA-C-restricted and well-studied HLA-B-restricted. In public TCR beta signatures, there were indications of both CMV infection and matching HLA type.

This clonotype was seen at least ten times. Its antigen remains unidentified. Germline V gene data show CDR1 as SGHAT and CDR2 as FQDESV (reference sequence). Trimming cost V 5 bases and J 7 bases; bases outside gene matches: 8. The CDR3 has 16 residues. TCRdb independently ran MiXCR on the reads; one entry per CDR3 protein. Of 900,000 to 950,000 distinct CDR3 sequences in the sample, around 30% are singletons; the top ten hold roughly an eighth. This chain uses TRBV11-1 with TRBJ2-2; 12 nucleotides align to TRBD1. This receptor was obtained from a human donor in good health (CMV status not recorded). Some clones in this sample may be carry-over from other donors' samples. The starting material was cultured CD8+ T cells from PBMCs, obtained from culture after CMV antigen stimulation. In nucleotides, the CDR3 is TGTGCCAGCAGCCGGACCGGGACAGGGGGCAGCGGGGAGCTGTTTTTT. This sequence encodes CASSRTGTGGSGELFF. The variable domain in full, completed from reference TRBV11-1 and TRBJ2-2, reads EAEVAQSPRYKITEKSQAVAFWCDPISGHATLYWYRQILGQGPELLVQFQDESVVDDSQLPKDRFSAERLKGVDSTLKIQPAELGDSAMYLCASSRTGTGGSGELFFGEGSRLTVL.